This TCR beta chain was sequenced during a study of shared clonotypes between healthy human individuals (dated by TCRdb to the early 2020s). At the level of the whole study: Three men and two women, aged 18 to 49 years, made up the cohort. Leukapheresis yielded between about 0.94 and 8.9 billion PBMCs per donor. Per donor, three plates each were used for CD4 naive and CD4 memory, two for CD8 naive, and one for CD8 memory. Blood TCR repertoires of roughly 5 healthy adults were deeply sequenced to estimate repertoire size and the extent of clonotype sharing between individuals. Libraries were prepared and TCR repertoires were sequenced by different laboratories using diverse techniques, in order to increase sequencing depth and limit assay-specific biases. General study outcomes and caveats: Across four donors, around 5.4% of naive CD4, 3% to 3.5% of naive CD8, 2% to 2.5% of memory CD4, and 0.4% to 0.45% of memory CD8 clonotypes were shared. Pairwise subsampling indicated that sequencing depth was expected to affect the degree of clonotype sharing among donors. Because the study included only a small number of donors, the genetic and exposure-history diversity represented was limited. Compared with non-shared clonotypes, the clonotypes found in all four sorted-subset donors had higher generation probabilities. Even with the large sequencing depth, rarefaction of the sorted-subset datasets indicated that sequencing was incomplete. Sampling was limited to blood, and TCR repertoires in tissue likely differ from TCR repertoires in blood. Estimated clonotype richness was generally larger for naive than for memory subsets.

To note about this clone: Its binding antigen is unknown. Qualities for individual bases were not recorded, and no much larger clone is one base off.

CDR1 and CDR2 are drawn from the germline V gene (reference sequence): GTSNPN, SVGIG. V gives up 5 bases and J gives up 6 bases, and the segment between their germline ends measures 17 bases. The CDR3 starts with the cysteine, ends with the phenylalanine, and has 14 residues. Only CDR3 DNA remains: 42 bases, in frame from the first base. Using the deep immunoSEQ assay, TCR CDR3 regions were amplified from genomic DNA by multiplex PCR. Extracted genomic DNA from each cell subset was spread evenly across all wells of several immunoSEQ 96-well plates, with each plate serving as a replicate. For sorted subsets, around 200 ng genomic DNA, equal to some 28,000 T cell genomes, was loaded into each replicate PCR. The purified libraries were quantified using a Qubit 3.0 fluorometer, sized with a Bioanalyzer 2100, and then quantified again using the KAPA Library Quantification kit. Every immunoSEQ 96-well plate was sequenced on a separate single-read 150-cycle Illumina NextSeq 550 flow cell. Processing in the source paper ran as follows. Because the immunoSEQ output included only junctional sequences and no quality scores, the filtering could not be the same as the filtering used for full-length reads. Sequences were annotated with PyIR, a Python wrapper for IgBLAST v1.9, and V/J genes and CDR3 were assigned using IMGT germline references. Reads with weak V/J assignments (E-value above 1e-6), missing CDR3, stop codons, out-of-frame junctions, or ambiguous translated residues were removed. A V3J clonotype was defined by an identical inferred V gene, J gene, and CDR3 amino acid sequence. Percentage overlap between repertoires was calculated by dividing the number of shared unique clonotypes by the size of the smaller repertoire. Repertoire richness was assessed with RTK rarefaction, the Chao1 estimator, and Recon v2.1 estimates of unobserved clonotypes. OLGA was used to compute generation probabilities for all TCRbeta clonotypes that the gDNA method yielded from a few donors. Drawn from immuneACCESS, this table holds only the in-frame rearrangements with V and J called that TCRdb kept. Clones are partly lost; checked studies trace under half to an unresolved V gene and leave the rest unexplained. V and J calls and clone size are given by that table; D and trimming were obtained from the DNA. Across this sample there are about 1 million clones, with 65% to 75% seen only once. The ten most abundant clones make up around 1.4% of the sample.

Healthy HIV-negative adults with no recently reported acute infections or vaccinations were included as donors. Every donor was a Caucasian adult living in Nashville, Tennessee, USA. CD4+ T cells were enriched by magnetic negative selection, after which naive cells were positively selected on CD45RA and the negative fraction was taken as the memory subset. After blood collection by leukapheresis, PBMCs were isolated using Ficoll-Histopaque density gradient centrifugation and then cryopreserved in the vapor phase of liquid nitrogen. Analytical flow cytometry was used to check the purity and quantity of every magnetically sorted T cell population. Genomic DNA was isolated from every sorted fraction and measured by UV absorbance on a Nanodrop 2000c.

Recombination joined TRBV30 with TRBJ2-1; tentative D gene TRBD2, with 5 bases matching. The sample comprised memory CD4+ T cells sorted from blood. Read against the paper, the sample's cell subset or site label means: CD45RA-negative fraction. The TCR originated in a man aged 18 to 30 in good health. The DNA is as follows: TGTGCCTGGCAAAAAATCGGGATTTTCAATGAGCAGTTCTTC. Its protein is CAWQKIGIFNEQFF.